This TCR beta chain emerged from a study of T cell responses to AZD1222 COVID-19 vaccine. Study observations and caveats: No day 14 peak samples; only post-peak repertoires were characterized. Mostly white British, mostly female donors; authors suggested clonal diversity may be underestimated.

In the case of this clone: Its antigen is still unknown.

CDR1 and CDR2 (germline): MDHEN, SYDVKM. Trimming shortened V by 1 base and J by 0 bases, and 16 bases separated the two germline ends. This CDR3 spans 19 amino acids. Profiling relied on immunoSEQ multiplex PCR, and the TCRdb table lists in-frame clones only, not all of them. Among about 100,000 clones listed, over 90% were seen once. The receptor's source is an adult in good health. The chain is built from TRBV28 and TRBJ1-6; no clear D. This specimen consisted of peripheral blood, obtained on day 0 of AZD1222 vaccination. The CDR3 loop reads CASSLLFIDFSSYNSPLHF. In nucleotides, the CDR3 is TGTGCCAGCAGTTTATTGTTCATAGACTTTAGCTCCTATAATTCACCCCTCCACTTT. The variable domain in full, with the rest retrieved from reference TRBV28 and TRBJ1-6, is DVKVTQSSRYLVKRTGEKVFLECVQDMDHENMFWYRQDPGLGLRLIYFSYDVKMKEKGDIPEGYSVSREKKERFSLILESASTNQTSMYLCASSLLFIDFSSYNSPLHFGNGTRLTVT.